The clone carrying this TCR beta chain was counted only a few times. Its antigen is unknown. The data stem from a study of blood T cells in healthy people across ages. Findings and limits, study-wide: Per-million-T-cell TCR beta diversity fell roughly linearly with age.

Together with a sample-barcoded 5' primer, a J-beta primer mix was included in a second PCR lasting about 6 to 12 cycles. A single record per CDR3 protein comes from TCRdb applying MiXCR to the 5' RACE reads. There are around 650,000 distinct CDR3 sequences in the sample; about 43% occur only once, and about 32% lies in the top ten. Trimming at V came to 1 base and at J to 5 bases, leaving 7 bases not matched to a gene. Per germline, CDR1 SGHVS and CDR2 FQNEAQ. CDR3 size: 16 residues. The sample consisted of blood. This sequence joins TRBV7-8 and TRBJ2-7, with 11 bases fitting TRBD1. The clonotype originates from an elderly man in good health. The CDR3 sequence: CASSLGVGTGGNEQYF. CDR3 DNA sequence: TGTGCCAGCAGCTTAGGTGTAGGGACAGGGGGAAACGAGCAGTACTTC.